Listed here are 26 T cell receptor beta chains from one sample, sequenced in a study of T cell changes during pregnancy in multiple sclerosis. Sequencing used immunoSEQ multiplex PCR; TCRdb keeps in-frame clones, though not all of them. The table has about 36,000 clones, about nine tenths seen once. The material was CD8+ T cells from peripheral blood mononuclear cells, obtained in the third trimester of pregnancy. The source of these receptors is a female donor with multiple sclerosis, enrolled in a pregnancy study.

This clone appeared a few times. The rearrangement links TRBV27 to TRBJ1-5; D remains ambiguous. CDR1 MNHEY and CDR2 SMNVEV come from the germline V gene (reference sequence). The V end was cut by 4 bases, the J end by 4 bases, with 11 bases between. CDR3 size: 14 residues. CDR3 in amino acids: CASSSGWVNQPQHF. DNA for the CDR3: TGTGCCAGCAGTTCCGGGTGGGTTAATCAGCCCCAGCATTTT.

As DNA, the CDR3 is TGTGCCAGCAGCTCCGACAGGGAAGCTGACTATGGCTACACCTTC. Protein sequence: CASSSDREADYGYTF. The chain combines TRBV5-6 with TRBJ1-2; 7 bases fit TRBD1. This CDR3 is built from 15 residues. Losses at the gene ends were 3 bases for V and 3 bases for J; bases not matched to a gene: 8. Germline V gene lookup returns CDR1 SGHDT and CDR2 YYEEEE.

This chain links TRBV6-1 with TRBJ1-2; TRBD1 might be the D (5 bases). The CDR3 length is 14 residues. Germline CDR1 reads MNHNS; CDR2 reads SASEGT. Trimming took 5 bases from V and 0 from J, leaving 10 bases between them. In DNA form, the CDR3 reads TGTGCCAGCAGTCCGACAGAAGCTAACTATGGCTACACCTTC. Translation gives CASSPTEANYGYTF.

This chain connects TRBV9 to TRBJ2-7, with D possibly being TRBD1 (6 bases). The CDR3 consists of 14 residues. V gave up 6 bases and J gave up 0 bases, with 13 bases separating them. Germline values: CDR1 SGDLS, CDR2 YYNGEE. This CDR3 is CASNSGQNSYEQYF. In DNA, the CDR3 is TGTGCCAGCAATTCGGGACAAAACTCCTACGAGCAGTACTTC.

This rearrangement joins TRBV4-2 to TRBJ2-7; 12 bases are shared with TRBD1. Germline CDR1 is LGHNA and CDR2 is YNFKEQ. The length of the CDR3 is 16 residues. J lost 5 bases, V lost 0 bases, and 5 bases had no gene match. In DNA, the CDR3 is TGTGCCAGCAGCCAAGAACAGGGACAGGGGGCCGACGAGCAGTACTTC. This codes for CASSQEQGQGADEQYF.

This chain links TRBV19 with TRBJ1-1; D gene ambiguous. CDR3 size: 13 residues. Germline V gives CDR1 LNHDA, CDR2 SQIVND (reference sequence). V was shortened by 2 bases and J by 4 bases, with 8 bases between the two germline ends. CDR3 nucleotide sequence: TGTGCCAGTAGTATATACAGCACCACTGAAGCTTTCTTT. Protein: CASSIYSTTEAFF. Using reference TRBV19 and TRBJ1-1 for the parts outside the CDR3, the full variable domain is DGGITQSPKYLFRKEGQNVTLSCEQNLNHDAMYWYRQDPGQGLRLIYYSQIVNDFQKGDIAEGYSVSREKKESFPLTVTSAQKNPTAFYLCASSIYSTTEAFFGQGTRLTVV.

The gene calls are TRBV30 and TRBJ1-4, with 10 positions matching TRBD1. The CDR3 spans 14 residues. The ends lost 5 bases at V and 7 bases at J; junction bases unmatched: 7. Germline V gene data show CDR1 as GTSNPN and CDR2 as SVGIG (reference sequence). The DNA for the CDR3 is TGTGCCTGGGGTCTTGGGACAGGGGCTGAAAAACTGTTTTTT. As protein: CAWGLGTGAEKLFF.

V and J are TRBV5-4 and TRBJ1-4; D remains unclear. CDR3 size: 14 residues. The germline gives CDR1 SGHNT, CDR2 YYREEE (reference sequence). V shed 2 bases and J shed 6 bases, with 11 bases lying between them. CDR3 amino acids: CASSFGVGDEKLFF. The CDR3 DNA is TGTGCCAGCAGCTTCGGGGTTGGGGATGAAAAACTGTTTTTT.

Note on this clone: The sample carries other DNA sequences with the same CDR3. The rearrangement joins TRBV7-6 to TRBJ1-5, with TRBD1 identical over 8 bases. After removal of 3 bases from V and 4 bases from J, the junction contained 2 bases not matched to a gene. The CDR3 has 14 residues. Germline assignment: CDR1 SGHVS and CDR2 FNYEAQ. The CDR3 coding sequence is TGTGCCAGCAGCTTTCGGACAGGGAATCAGCCCCAGCATTTT. It encodes CASSFRTGNQPQHF. Full variable domain (rest looked up from reference TRBV7-6 and TRBJ1-5): GAGVSQSPRYKVTKRGQDVALRCDPISGHVSLYWYRQALGQGPEFLTYFNYEAQQDKSGLPNDRFSAERPEGSISTLTIQRTEQRDSAMYRCASSFRTGNQPQHFGDGTRLSIL.

This chain links TRBV2 with TRBJ2-7; D remains ambiguous. The V and J ends lost 3 bases and 6 bases respectively, with 6 bases between them. From germline, CDR1 is SNHLY and CDR2 FYNNEI. The CDR3 extends over 11 amino acids. The CDR3 DNA sequence: TGTGCCAGCAGTGATTCGTTCGAGCAGTACTTC. This gives the protein CASSDSFEQYF.

The rearrangement uses TRBV29-1 and TRBJ2-3; D is possibly TRBD2 (6 bases). CDR3 size: 16 residues. Trimming stripped 3 bases from V and 2 bases from J, with 18 bases between. Per germline, CDR1 SQVTM and CDR2 ANQGSEA. CDR3 coding DNA: TGCAGCGTTGATGAGGTTTGGGGGGTCCACACAGATACGCAGTATTTT. The encoded protein is CSVDEVWGVHTDTQYF.

The rearrangement links TRBV19 to TRBJ1-1; D unclear. The length of the CDR3 is 13 residues. The V gene lost 1 base and the J gene lost 4 bases, with 7 bases spanning the gap. CDR1 and CDR2 (germline): LNHDA, SQIVND (reference sequence). CDR3 sequence reads: CASSIGVSTEAFF. The CDR3 DNA is TGTGCCAGTAGTATAGGTGTATCCACTGAAGCTTTCTTT.

This rearrangement joins TRBV4-3 to TRBJ1-3; 7 bases map to TRBD1. The ends lost 0 bases at V and 0 bases at J; junction bases unmatched: 2. The CDR3 has 16 amino acids. Per the germline V gene, CDR1 is LGHNA and CDR2 is YSLEER. CDR3 in DNA: TGCGCCAGCAGCCAAGATCACAGGGGCTCTGGAAACACCATATATTTT. It specifies CASSQDHRGSGNTIYF.

The sample holds many counts of this clone. The V gene is TRBV12-5, the J gene TRBJ2-2; 7 nucleotides align to TRBD2. Germline V gene data show CDR1 as LGHNT and CDR2 as FRNRAP. V lost 2 bases to trimming and J lost 3 bases; unmatched junction nucleotides: 15. CDR3 length: 19 residues. The DNA for the CDR3 is TGTGCTAGTGGTTTGAAGTTCCTGCGGGAGAGGCTCGACACCGGGGAGCTGTTTTTT. It yields the protein CASGLKFLRERLDTGELFF.

The rearrangement joins TRBV2 to TRBJ2-5, with a possible D match to TRBD1 (5 bases). CDR1 is SNHLY and CDR2 is FYNNEI in the germline V gene. CDR3 length: 12 amino acids. The CDR3 region is CALIGAGETQYF. As DNA, the CDR3 is TGTGCACTAATTGGGGCCGGTGAGACCCAGTACTTC.

The chain recombines TRBV7-6 with TRBJ2-7; 7 nucleotides match TRBD1. The CDR3 totals 16 residues. Germline lookup yields CDR1 SGHVS and CDR2 FNYEAQ. The trim removed 5 bases at V and 4 bases at J, leaving 14 bases unmatched. The CDR3 loop reads CASSNHPGTAYYEQYF. CDR3 DNA sequence: TGTGCCAGCAGCAATCACCCCGGGACAGCTTATTACGAGCAGTACTTC.

V and J are TRBV27 and TRBJ2-7; 7 bases fit TRBD1. With V trimmed by 4 bases and J by 0 bases, 3 bases remained unmatched. Germline V CDR1 and CDR2: MNHEY, SMNVEV (reference sequence). CDR3 length: 14 amino acids. CDR3 region: CASSSTGSSYEQYF. For the CDR3, the DNA is TGTGCCAGCAGTTCGACAGGGAGCTCCTACGAGCAGTACTTC.

By sample fraction, this clone is medium-sized. The V gene is TRBV11-2, the J gene TRBJ2-2; D is ambiguous. V was clipped by 1 base and J by 1 base, with 13 bases between them. CDR3 length equals 17 residues. In germline, CDR1 is SGHAT, CDR2 FQNNGV. The CDR3 DNA reads as TGTGCCAGCAGCTTAGGGATGGGCAGAGTGAACACCGGGGAGCTGTTTTTT. This codes for CASSLGMGRVNTGELFF. The full variable domain, completed using reference TRBV11-2 and TRBJ2-2, is EAGVAQSPRYKIIEKRQSVAFWCNPISGHATLYWYQQILGQGPKLLIQFQNNGVVDDSQLPKDRFSAERLKGVDSTLKIQPAKLEDSAVYLCASSLGMGRVNTGELFFGEGSRLTVL.

V gene TRBV19 combines with J gene TRBJ2-7; TRBD1 matches 8 bases. Germline lookup yields CDR1 LNHDA and CDR2 SQIVND (reference sequence). This CDR3 comprises 15 residues. The V segment lost 1 base and the J segment 6 bases; nucleotides outside the gene matches: 8. DNA for the CDR3: TGTGCCAGTAGTATAGCGGACAGGGAGAGCAGCGAGCAGTACTTC. This codes for CASSIADRESSEQYF.

The chain joins TRBV2 to TRBJ2-5, with TRBD2 matching over 13 bases. The germline gives CDR1 SNHLY, CDR2 FYNNEI. The CDR3 runs to 15 residues. With V trimmed by 6 bases and J by 4 bases, 5 bases remained unmatched. CDR3 bases: TGTGCCAGCAGGAGGACTAGCGGGGGCGGAGAGACCCAGTACTTC. The encoded protein is CASRRTSGGGETQYF.

This sequence joins TRBV27 and TRBJ2-1; weak D call: TRBD2 (7 bases). The CDR3 consists of 14 residues. From germline, CDR1 is MNHEY and CDR2 SMNVEV (reference sequence). Trimming left V 5 bases short and J 5 bases short, with 13 bases between. The CDR3: CASSPGGGNNEQFF. The CDR3 DNA follows: TGTGCCAGCAGTCCGGGGGGCGGGAACAATGAGCAGTTCTTC.

This chain links TRBV5-4 with TRBJ2-2; perhaps TRBD2 as D (5 bases). There are 15 residues in the CDR3. In germline, CDR1 is SGHNT, CDR2 YYREEE (reference sequence). Trimming removed 3 bases from V and 5 bases from J, with 14 bases in between. The CDR3 nucleotides read TGTGCCAGCAGCTCCGAGAGGGCGTGGACCGGGGAGCTGTTTTTT. This encodes CASSSERAWTGELFF. Looking up the rest from reference TRBV5-4 and TRBJ2-2 gives the full variable domain: ETGVTQSPTHLIKTRGQQVTLRCSSQSGHNTVSWYQQALGQGPQFIFQYYREEENGRGNFPPRFSGLQFPNYSSELNVNALELDDSALYLCASSSERAWTGELFFGEGSRLTVL.

The gene calls are TRBV5-6 and TRBJ1-1, with a tentative D call TRBD1 (5 bases). CDR1 is SGHDT and CDR2 is YYEEEE in the germline V gene. V gave up 4 bases and J gave up 2 bases, with 12 bases separating them. The CDR3 totals 14 residues. CDR3 in amino acids: CASSGGGINTEAFF. The CDR3 DNA reads TGTGCCAGCAGCGGGGGGGGGATTAACACTGAAGCTTTCTTT. The full variable domain, its missing parts supplied by reference TRBV5-6 and TRBJ1-1, is DAGVTQSPTHLIKTRGQQVTLRCSPKSGHDTVSWYQQALGQGPQFIFQYYEEEERQRGNFPDRFSGHQFPNYSSELNVNALLLGDSALYLCASSGGGINTEAFFGQGTRLTVV.

This clone was seen just once. The rearrangement links TRBV4-3 to TRBJ1-1; D is undetermined. V was clipped by 1 base and J by 9 bases, with 18 bases between them. Germline CDR1 LGHNA, CDR2 YSLEER. The CDR3 sequence is 15 residues long. CDR3 sequence: CASSQAFMAPGQAFF. The CDR3 DNA follows: TGCGCCAGCAGCCAAGCTTTTATGGCCCCAGGTCAAGCTTTCTTT.

To note about this clone: Within the sample, other DNA sequences also encode this same CDR3. J is TRBJ1-2 and V is TRBV4-1, with D possibly being TRBD1 (6 bases). The V gene lost 4 bases and the J gene lost 3 bases, with 24 bases spanning the gap. Germline V gene lookup returns CDR1 MGHRA and CDR2 YSYEKL. The CDR3 covers 18 residues. CDR3 loop: CASSLLGQEGQGHYGYTF. Written as DNA, the CDR3 is TGCGCCAGCAGCCTCCTGGGACAAGAGGGGCAGGGGCACTATGGCTACACCTTC.

The genes are TRBV11-2 and TRBJ2-7; 7 positions agree with TRBD2. Germline lookup yields CDR1 SGHAT and CDR2 FQNNGV. The CDR3 runs to 16 residues. J lost 2 bases, V lost 5 bases, and 12 bases had no gene match. In DNA, the CDR3 is TGTGCCAGCAGCCCTCCTTGGGGGAGCGGGGCCTACGAGCAGTACTTC. Amino acid sequence: CASSPPWGSGAYEQYF. Complete variable domain (other parts from reference TRBV11-2 and TRBJ2-7): EAGVAQSPRYKIIEKRQSVAFWCNPISGHATLYWYQQILGQGPKLLIQFQNNGVVDDSQLPKDRFSAERLKGVDSTLKIQPAKLEDSAVYLCASSPPWGSGAYEQYFGPGTRLTVT.